A single TCR beta chain is shown here with its context. The method was immunoSEQ multiplex PCR; TCRdb's version includes in-frame clones alone and lacks a portion of them. The data contain approximately 160,000 clones, 84% of them seen just once; the ten biggest clones take up 5.5% to 8%. Germline CDR1 is SNHLY and CDR2 is FYNNEI. The CDR3 length is 19 residues. V shed 4 bases, J shed 6 bases, and the junction held 12 bases outside the gene matches. The data were obtained in a study of blood T cell repertoires in COVID-19. Whole-study context: In each case, the material was cDNA or gDNA derived from T cells, B-cell-depleted T cells, or PBMCs.

This TCR was sampled from a woman aged 45-59 years in a cohort sampled during active or convalescent COVID-19. Source material: peripheral blood. This sequence joins TRBV2 and TRBJ2-6; 13 nucleotides line up with TRBD2. CDR3 sequence: CASSGRLAGGSTEANVLTF. The CDR3 nucleotides are TGTGCCAGCAGTGGAAGACTAGCGGGGGGATCGACGGAGGCCAACGTCCTGACTTTC. The variable domain in full, completed from reference TRBV2 and TRBJ2-6, reads EPEVTQTPSHQVTQMGQEVILRCVPISNHLYFYWYRQILGQKVEFLVSFYNNEISEKSEIFDDQFSVERPDGSNFTLKIRSTKLEDSAMYFCASSGRLAGGSTEANVLTFGAGSRLTVL.